The entry that follows covers one T cell receptor beta chain sequence. Assay used: immunoSEQ multiplex PCR; TCRdb lists only in-frame clones, some missing. The sample comprises tens of thousands of clones, about 88% of which are singletons, and roughly a fifth rests with the top ten. These data are taken from a study of T cell responses to AZD1222 COVID-19 vaccine. The V gene lost 2 bases and the J gene lost 10 bases, with 9 bases spanning the gap. The CDR3 is 13 residues long. The material sequenced was peripheral blood, taken on day 0 of AZD1222 vaccination. This sequence joins TRBV12-3 or TRBV12-4 and TRBJ1-6; tentatively, D is TRBD1 (6 bases). This sequence originates from an adult in good health. The CDR3 loop reads CASSLQGRSPLHF. The CDR3 nucleotides read TGTGCCAGCAGTTTACAGGGGCGCTCACCCCTCCACTTT.